Shown below are 11 T cell receptor beta chains from a single sample sequenced in a study of blood T cell repertoires in COVID-19. Sequencing used immunoSEQ multiplex PCR; TCRdb keeps in-frame clones, though not all of them. The sample contains 100,000 to 120,000 clones, 75% to 80% of which appear only once. Sample: peripheral blood. The receptors derive from a woman of 80 years or more with active or convalescent COVID-19.

The CDR3, as DNA: TGTGCCAGCATCCCCACAGGGGCAGATACGCAGTATTTT. It translates to CASIPTGADTQYF. The chain recombines TRBV25-1 with TRBJ2-3, with TRBD1 matching 7 bases. Unmatched junction bases numbered 5, after V lost 7 bases and J lost 4 bases. The germline gives CDR1 MGHDK, CDR2 SYGVNS. The CDR3 has 13 residues.

This chain's CDR3 is CASSVSGGGHNEQFF. As DNA, the CDR3 is TGTGCCAGCAGCGTCAGCGGGGGGGGTCACAATGAGCAGTTCTTC. The chain is built from TRBV9 and TRBJ2-1; the match to TRBD2 covers 10 bases. This CDR3 comprises 15 residues. Trimming removed 2 bases from V and 5 bases from J; junction bases left unmatched: 4. Germline assignment: CDR1 SGDLS and CDR2 YYNGEE.

This clone appeared a few times. The chain is built from TRBV28 and TRBJ2-7; D possibly corresponds to TRBD1 (6 bases). Germline CDR1 is MDHEN and CDR2 is SYDVKM. The CDR3 length is 15 residues. The V end lost 6 bases, the J end lost 3 bases, and 18 bases lay between the germline ends. The CDR3 sequence is CASRRAGTSGYEQYF. The CDR3 DNA is TGTGCCAGCAGACGCGCCGGGACATCGGGCTACGAGCAGTACTTC. Full variable domain (remainder filled in from reference TRBV28 and TRBJ2-7): DVKVTQSSRYLVKRTGEKVFLECVQDMDHENMFWYRQDPGLGLRLIYFSYDVKMKEKGDIPEGYSVSREKKERFSLILESASTNQTSMYLCASRRAGTSGYEQYFGPGTRLTVT.

This clone showed up just once. The chain combines TRBV27 with TRBJ2-7, with 8 bases matching TRBD2. The CDR3 covers 15 residues. Unmatched junction bases numbered 8, after V lost 6 bases and J lost 1 base. The V gene's germline CDR1 is MNHEY and CDR2 SMNVEV (reference sequence). The CDR3 bases are TGTGCCAGCAGGGGAACCGGGACTAGGTCCTACGAGCAGTACTTC. It encodes CASRGTGTRSYEQYF.

This clone has more than one count but fewer than ten. J is TRBJ2-1 and V is TRBV6-6; the D is unclear. This CDR3 contains 16 residues. Between the trimmed V and J ends, which lost 0 bases and 3 bases, there was a span of 12 bases. CDR1 and CDR2 (germline): MNHNY, SVGAGI (reference sequence). The CDR3 region is CASSYSSLRGYNEQFF. In nucleotides, the CDR3 is TGTGCCAGCAGTTACTCATCCTTACGCGGCTACAATGAGCAGTTCTTC.

The V call is TRBV3-1 (or the pseudogene TRBV3-2), the J call TRBJ1-2, with TRBD1 matching over 10 bases. Unmatched junction bases numbered 8, after V lost 6 bases and J lost 4 bases. The germline gives CDR1 LGHDT, CDR2 YNNKEL (reference sequence). There are 15 residues in the CDR3. The CDR3 coding sequence is TGTGCCAGCAGAGACCGGGACAGGGGATTCTATGGCTACACCTTC. Residues: CASRDRDRGFYGYTF.

The rearrangement joins TRBV25-1 to TRBJ1-3; weak D call: TRBD1 (6 bases). Germline V lookup: CDR1 MGHDK, CDR2 SYGVNS. The V gene lost 3 bases and the J gene lost 4 bases, with 10 bases spanning the gap. The CDR3 sequence is 14 residues long. CDR3 bases: TGTGCCAGCAGTGACAGGGGCGCGGGAAACACCATATATTTT. Translation: CASSDRGAGNTIYF. Full variable domain (missing parts from reference TRBV25-1 and TRBJ1-3): EADIYQTPRYLVIGTGKKITLECSQTMGHDKMYWYQQDPGMELHLIHYSYGVNSTEKGDLSSESTVSRIRTEHFPLTLESARPSHTSQYLCASSDRGAGNTIYFGEGSWLTVV.

Only one count was recorded for this clone. The V and J genes are TRBV2 and TRBJ2-5, with a weak D call TRBD2 (6 bases). The V and J ends lost 3 bases and 4 bases respectively, with 12 bases between them. This CDR3 is built from 14 residues. Germline values: CDR1 SNHLY, CDR2 FYNNEI. CDR3 sequence: CASSELTRLETQYF. The CDR3, as DNA: TGTGCCAGCAGTGAGTTGACTAGATTAGAGACCCAGTACTTC.

The rearrangement joins TRBV19 to TRBJ2-7, with D maybe TRBD2 (5 bases). There are 14 residues in the CDR3. Germline V lookup: CDR1 LNHDA, CDR2 SQIVND (reference sequence). Trimming cost V 5 bases and J 0 bases, with 11 bases left between them. CDR3 DNA sequence: TGTGCCAGTAGTTCTAGCTTGAGCTCCTACGAGCAGTACTTC. This encodes CASSSSLSSYEQYF.

V usage is TRBV3-1 (or the pseudogene TRBV3-2) and J usage is TRBJ1-1; D may be TRBD1 (6 bases). Germline V gene data show CDR1 as LGHDT and CDR2 as YNNKEL (reference sequence). CDR3 length equals 15 residues. V shed 1 base and J shed 3 bases, with 12 bases lying between them. CDR3 protein: CASSQAGVVDTEAFF. The CDR3 DNA reads TGTGCCAGCAGCCAAGCAGGGGTGGTCGACACTGAAGCTTTCTTT.

This chain links TRBV7-3 with TRBJ2-6; the D gene is possibly TRBD1 (6 bases). With 5 bases removed from V and 1 base from J, the gap between germline ends came to 9 bases. This CDR3 has 15 residues. The germline CDR1 and CDR2 sequences are SGHTA and FQGTGA. CDR3 sequence reads: CASSGTGSGANVLTF. The CDR3 region has the DNA TGTGCCAGCAGCGGCACAGGGTCTGGGGCCAACGTCCTGACTTTC.